This T cell receptor beta chain was identified during a study of T cell clusters in autoimmune cytopenias. Points from the study as a whole: TRB repertoire shifts in secondary cytopenia and chronic lymphocytic leukemia mostly reflected lymphoma, not autoimmunity. Clustering suggested that physiological T cell clusters were missing in primary autoimmune cytopenia patients. The cluster-lack signature was not seen for secondary cytopenia versus chronic lymphocytic leukemia. Compared with active autoimmune hepatitis patients, healthy donors showed around 3-fold more exclusive TRB clusters.

Roughly 38,000 genome equivalents of blood DNA were amplified for TRB. The CDR3 consists of 16 residues. Germline values: CDR1 MNHEY, CDR2 SVGAGI. Judged by frequency, this clonotype is medium-sized. Its antigen is currently unknown. One tube held mixed TRB-A and TRB-B primer pools for touch-down PCR. Each CDR3 protein gets one entry in TCRdb, which reprocessed the multiplex PCR reads and gives no DNA. The sample spans under 15,000 distinct CDR3 sequences; the ten largest clones claim about 2.9%. The TCR comes from a human donor with an autoimmune cytopenia or autoimmune hepatitis (not recorded which). This chain connects TRBV6-5 to TRBJ2-5; TCRdb's D call of TRBD1 is untestable without DNA. The sample was peripheral blood. CDR3 amino acids: CASSYLMGASGETQYF.